This is a list of T cell receptor beta chains from one sample in a study of T cell responses to AZD1222 COVID-19 vaccine. TCRdb keeps only in-frame clones here, not all; method: immunoSEQ multiplex PCR. Of around 130,000 clones listed, 86% are singletons. Sequencing used peripheral blood, obtained 28 days after the second AZD1222 dose. The source is an adult who received the AZD1222 COVID-19 vaccine. Both conserved end residues are part of each CDR3. D genes are given only for firm matches. For some rows the clone size is stated as once, few or many, or as a class when expanded; others skip it.

size: -; J: TRBJ2-7; D: TRBD2; V: TRBV27; DNA: TGTGCCAGCAGTTTTAGCGGGGGCCAGTACGAGCAGTACTTC; CDR3: CASSFSGGQYEQYF
size: -; J: TRBJ2-3; D: -; V: TRBV30; DNA: TGTGCCTGGAGTCGCGGGGACGTCCGGTACACAGATACGCAGTATTTT; CDR3: CAWSRGDVRYTDTQYF
size: few; J: TRBJ1-5; D: -; V: TRBV19; DNA: TGTGCCAGTAGTGACCGGAGGTCCTATAGCAATCAGCCCCAGCATTTT; CDR3: CASSDRRSYSNQPQHF
size: -; J: TRBJ2-6; D: -; V: TRBV3-1/TRBV3-2; DNA: TGTGCCAGCAGCCTCGGCCGCGGAGGGGCCAACGTCCTGACTTTC; CDR3: CASSLGRGGANVLTF
size: -; J: TRBJ2-1; D: TRBD2; V: TRBV29-1; DNA: TGCAGCGGTCTAGCGGGGGGGCCGTACAATGAGCAGTTCTTC; CDR3: CSGLAGGPYNEQFF
size: -; J: TRBJ1-1; D: -; V: TRBV2; DNA: TGTGCCAGCACTCCGACCCAGCTGGCCACTGAAGCTTTCTTT; CDR3: CASTPTQLATEAFF
size: -; J: TRBJ1-2; D: TRBD1; V: TRBV6-2/TRBV6-3; DNA: TGTGCCAGCAGCTCGAACCGACAGGGTGGAGGCTACACCTTC; CDR3: CASSSNRQGGGYTF
size: -; J: TRBJ2-7; D: -; V: TRBV5-1; DNA: TGCGCCAGCAGCTTGTCGACGGGAGTTTCCTACGAGCAGTACTTC; CDR3: CASSLSTGVSYEQYF
size: -; J: TRBJ2-7; D: TRBD1; V: TRBV7-9; DNA: TGTGCCAGCAGCTTACAGGGGGTCGAGCAGTACTTC; CDR3: CASSLQGVEQYF
size: -; J: TRBJ1-6; D: -; V: TRBV18; DNA: TGTGCCAGCTCACGTGACGCAGGAAATTCACCCCTCCACTTT; CDR3: CASSRDAGNSPLHF
size: -; J: TRBJ1-6; D: -; V: TRBV9; DNA: TGTGCCAGCAGCTCCGAGACAGTGCCCGGACCAAATTCACCCCTCCACTTT; CDR3: CASSSETVPGPNSPLHF
size: -; J: TRBJ2-1; D: TRBD2; V: TRBV10-3; DNA: TGTGCCAGCTCGGGGGGGAACTCCTACAATGAGCAGTTCTTC; CDR3: CASSGGNSYNEQFF
size: few; J: TRBJ1-1; D: TRBD1; V: TRBV7-2; DNA: TGTGCCAGCAGCTTCGTGACAGGGGGCACTGAAGCTTTCTTT; CDR3: CASSFVTGGTEAFF
size: -; J: TRBJ2-5; D: TRBD2; V: TRBV7-3; DNA: TGTGCCAGCAGCCGCGGGACTAGAGGGCCTGGGGTGACCCAGTACTTC; CDR3: CASSRGTRGPGVTQYF
size: few; J: TRBJ2-1; D: -; V: TRBV15; DNA: TGTGCCACCAGCAGAGATCCTGCAGGAAATGAGCAGTTCTTC; CDR3: CATSRDPAGNEQFF
size: -; J: TRBJ1-2; D: -; V: TRBV6-1; DNA: TGTGCCAGCAGTGAAATGTCAGGTCTAGGTATCTATGGCTACACCTTC; CDR3: CASSEMSGLGIYGYTF
size: few; J: TRBJ1-5; D: -; V: TRBV30; DNA: TGTGCCTGGAGCGAGAAGGGGGGGGTTAGCAATCAGCCCCAGCATTTT; CDR3: CAWSEKGGVSNQPQHF
size: -; J: TRBJ2-1; D: TRBD1; V: TRBV29-1; DNA: TGCAGCGTCCTCGACAGGGGGGGACACAATGAGCAGTTCTTC; CDR3: CSVLDRGGHNEQFF
size: once; J: TRBJ2-7; D: TRBD1; V: TRBV12-3/TRBV12-4; DNA: TGTGCCAGCAGTTTATCGATAAAGACAGGGGGTTTCTTC; CDR3: CASSLSIKTGGFF
size: few; J: TRBJ2-1; D: TRBD2; V: TRBV19; DNA: TGTGCCAGTAGTATAGAAGGCGGGCGGGGGGGCTTCCATGAGCAGTTCTTC; CDR3: CASSIEGGRGGFHEQFF
size: -; J: TRBJ2-6; D: TRBD2; V: TRBV10-2; DNA: TGCGCCAGCAGTGGACCTAGCGGGGGGGCCCCCCCTGGGGCCAACGTCCTGACTTTC; CDR3: CASSGPSGGAPPGANVLTF
size: -; J: TRBJ1-6; D: -; V: TRBV28; DNA: TGTGCCAGCAGTTTTGGCGGCTTCCAGAGCTCCTATAATTCACCCCTCCACTTT; CDR3: CASSFGGFQSSYNSPLHF
size: -; J: TRBJ2-1; D: -; V: TRBV6-4; DNA: TGTGCCAGCAGTGAAGACAGCTCCTACAATGAGCAGTTCTTC; CDR3: CASSEDSSYNEQFF
size: -; J: TRBJ1-4; D: TRBD1; V: TRBV15; DNA: TGTGCCACCAGCCCGGGACAGGGGAGTGAAAAACTGTTTTTT; CDR3: CATSPGQGSEKLFF
size: -; J: TRBJ2-5; D: TRBD2; V: TRBV19; DNA: TGTGCCAGTAGTATAGAACTAGCGGGGGGGAGGGAGACCCAGTACTTC; CDR3: CASSIELAGGRETQYF
size: -; J: TRBJ1-1; D: TRBD1; V: TRBV5-4; DNA: TGTGCCAGCAGTTCCTATAACAGGGGCACTGAAGCTTTCTTT; CDR3: CASSSYNRGTEAFF
size: few; J: TRBJ2-7; D: TRBD1; V: TRBV7-8; DNA: TGTGCCAGCAGCTTAGGAGGAACAGGGGGCCACGAGCAGTACTTC; CDR3: CASSLGGTGGHEQYF